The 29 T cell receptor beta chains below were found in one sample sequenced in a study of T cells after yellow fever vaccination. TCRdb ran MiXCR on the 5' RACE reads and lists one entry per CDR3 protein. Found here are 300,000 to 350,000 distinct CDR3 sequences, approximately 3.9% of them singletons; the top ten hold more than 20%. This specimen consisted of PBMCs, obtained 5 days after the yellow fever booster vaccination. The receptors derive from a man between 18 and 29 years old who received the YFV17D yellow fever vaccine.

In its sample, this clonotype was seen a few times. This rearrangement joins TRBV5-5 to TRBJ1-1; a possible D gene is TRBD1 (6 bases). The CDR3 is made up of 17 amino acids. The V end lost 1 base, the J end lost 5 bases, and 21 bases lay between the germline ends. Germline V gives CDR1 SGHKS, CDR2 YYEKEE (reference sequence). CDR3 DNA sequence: TGTGCCAGCAGCTTGAGGTACAGGGAGGCGGGTGTAACTGAAGCTTTCTTT. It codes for CASSLRYREAGVTEAFF.

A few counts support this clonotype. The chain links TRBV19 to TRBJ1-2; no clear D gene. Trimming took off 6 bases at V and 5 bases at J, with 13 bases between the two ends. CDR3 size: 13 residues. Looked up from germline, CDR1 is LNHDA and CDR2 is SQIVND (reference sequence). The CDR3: CASSVNGQYGYTF. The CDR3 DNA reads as TGTGCCAGTAGCGTAAACGGGCAGTATGGCTACACCTTC.

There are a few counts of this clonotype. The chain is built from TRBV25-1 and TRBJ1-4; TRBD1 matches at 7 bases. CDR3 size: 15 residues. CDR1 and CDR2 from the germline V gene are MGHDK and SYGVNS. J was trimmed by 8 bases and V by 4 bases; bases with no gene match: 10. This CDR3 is CASSAGGGGEEKLFF. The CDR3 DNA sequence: TGTGCCAGCAGTGCCGGGGGAGGGGGCGAAGAAAAACTGTTTTTT.

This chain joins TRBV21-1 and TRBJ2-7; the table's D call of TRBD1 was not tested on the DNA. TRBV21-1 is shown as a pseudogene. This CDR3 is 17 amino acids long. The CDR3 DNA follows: TGTGCCAGCAGCAAAGATAGGGACAGGGGGAGAGGGTACGAGCAGTACGTC. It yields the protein CASSKDRDRGRGYEQYV.

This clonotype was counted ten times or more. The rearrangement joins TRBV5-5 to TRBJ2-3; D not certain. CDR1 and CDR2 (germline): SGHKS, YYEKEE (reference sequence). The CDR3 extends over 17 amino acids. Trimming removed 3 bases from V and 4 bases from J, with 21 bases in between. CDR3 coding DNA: TGTGCCAGCAGCTCAGGATGGCAGCCGGCTAGTCCAGATACGCAGTATTTT. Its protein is CASSSGWQPASPDTQYF.

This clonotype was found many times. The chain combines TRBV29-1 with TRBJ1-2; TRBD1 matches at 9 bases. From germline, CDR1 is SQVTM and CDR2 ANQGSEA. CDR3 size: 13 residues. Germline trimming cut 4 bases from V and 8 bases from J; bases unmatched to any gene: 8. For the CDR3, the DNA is TGCAGCGTTGGAATCCGGGACAGGGAGGGCTACACCTTC. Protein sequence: CSVGIRDREGYTF.

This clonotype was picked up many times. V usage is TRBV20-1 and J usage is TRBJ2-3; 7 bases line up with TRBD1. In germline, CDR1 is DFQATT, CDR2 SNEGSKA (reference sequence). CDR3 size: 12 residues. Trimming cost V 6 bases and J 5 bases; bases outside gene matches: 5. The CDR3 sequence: CSALDRKDTQYF. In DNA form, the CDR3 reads TGCAGTGCCTTGGACAGGAAAGATACGCAGTATTTT.

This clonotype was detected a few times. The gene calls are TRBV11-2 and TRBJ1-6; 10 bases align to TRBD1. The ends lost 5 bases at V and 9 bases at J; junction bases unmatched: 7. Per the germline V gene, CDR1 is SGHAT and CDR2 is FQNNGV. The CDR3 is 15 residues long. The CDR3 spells CASSPLTGGSSPLHF. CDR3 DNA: TGTGCCAGCAGCCCCCTGACAGGGGGCAGTTCACCCCTCCACTTT.

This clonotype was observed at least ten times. The CDR3 bases are TGCGCCAGCAGCCCGCTGACAAGCGGGGGGCTCACAGATACGCAGTATTTT. It codes for CASSPLTSGGLTDTQYF. This chain links TRBV5-1 with TRBJ2-3; 9 nucleotides align to TRBD2. The CDR3 is made up of 17 amino acids. Germline values: CDR1 SGHRS, CDR2 YFSETQ. V was pared by 4 bases and J by 2 bases, with 11 bases of the junction left unmatched.

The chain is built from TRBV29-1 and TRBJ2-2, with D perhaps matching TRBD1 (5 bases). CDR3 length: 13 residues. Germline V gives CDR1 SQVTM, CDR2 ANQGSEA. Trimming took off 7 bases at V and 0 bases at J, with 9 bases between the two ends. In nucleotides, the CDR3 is TGCAGCGCTTGGGGCGCGAACACCGGGGAGCTGTTTTTT. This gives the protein CSAWGANTGELFF.

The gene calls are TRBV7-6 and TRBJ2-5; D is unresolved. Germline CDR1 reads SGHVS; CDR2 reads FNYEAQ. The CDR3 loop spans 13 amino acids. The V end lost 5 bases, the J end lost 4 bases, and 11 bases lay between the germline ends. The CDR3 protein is CASSQDLGETQYF. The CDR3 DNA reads TGTGCCAGCAGCCAAGACCTGGGAGAGACCCAGTACTTC.

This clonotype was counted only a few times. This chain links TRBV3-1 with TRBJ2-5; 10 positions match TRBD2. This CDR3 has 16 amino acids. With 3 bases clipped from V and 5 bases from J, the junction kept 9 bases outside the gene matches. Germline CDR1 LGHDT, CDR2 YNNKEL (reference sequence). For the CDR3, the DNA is TGTGCCAGCAGCCATCCTAGCGGGGGTTATATGGAGACCCAGTACTTC. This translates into CASSHPSGGYMETQYF.

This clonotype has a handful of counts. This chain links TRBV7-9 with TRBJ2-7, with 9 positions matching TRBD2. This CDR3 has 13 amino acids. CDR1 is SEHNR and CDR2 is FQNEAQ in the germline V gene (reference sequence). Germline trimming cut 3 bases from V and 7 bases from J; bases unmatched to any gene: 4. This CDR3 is CASSLLAGKEQYV. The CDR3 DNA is TGTGCCAGCAGCTTGCTAGCGGGGAAAGAGCAGTACGTC.

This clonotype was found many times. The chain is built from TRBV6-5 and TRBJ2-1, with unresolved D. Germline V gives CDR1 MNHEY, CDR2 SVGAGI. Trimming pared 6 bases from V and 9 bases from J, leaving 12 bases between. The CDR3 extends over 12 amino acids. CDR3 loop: CASRAPSGEQFF. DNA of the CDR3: TGTGCCAGCAGGGCCCCCTCTGGTGAGCAGTTCTTC.

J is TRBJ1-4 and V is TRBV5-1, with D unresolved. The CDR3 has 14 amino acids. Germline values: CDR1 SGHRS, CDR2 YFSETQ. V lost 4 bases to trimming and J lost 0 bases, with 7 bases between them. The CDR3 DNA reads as TGCGCCAGCAGCCAGAAAGCAACTAATGAAAAACTGTTTTTT. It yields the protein CASSQKATNEKLFF.

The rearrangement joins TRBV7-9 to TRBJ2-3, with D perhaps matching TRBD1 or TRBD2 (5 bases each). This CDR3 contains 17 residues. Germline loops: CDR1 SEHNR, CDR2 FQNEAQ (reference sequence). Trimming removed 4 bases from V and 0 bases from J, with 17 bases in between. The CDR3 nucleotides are TGTGCCAGCAGCTCCCTTAATAGGGACCCAAGCACAGATACGCAGTATTTT. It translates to CASSSLNRDPSTDTQYF.

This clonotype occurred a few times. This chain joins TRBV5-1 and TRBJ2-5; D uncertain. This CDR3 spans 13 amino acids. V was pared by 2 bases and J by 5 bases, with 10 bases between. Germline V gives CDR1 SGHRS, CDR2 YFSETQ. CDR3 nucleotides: TGCGCCAGCAGCTTCGACCACCGGGAGACCCAGTACTTC. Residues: CASSFDHRETQYF.

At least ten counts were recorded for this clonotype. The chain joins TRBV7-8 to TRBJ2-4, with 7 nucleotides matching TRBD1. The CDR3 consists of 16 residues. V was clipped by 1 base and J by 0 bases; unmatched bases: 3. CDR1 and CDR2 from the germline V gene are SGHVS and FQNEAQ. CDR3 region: CASSLGTGLAKNIQYF. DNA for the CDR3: TGTGCCAGCAGCTTAGGGACAGGACTAGCCAAAAACATTCAGTACTTC.

CDR3 DNA: TGTGCCAGCAGCGTAGCTAGCGGGGCTACAGATACGCAGTATTTT. It yields the protein CASSVASGATDTQYF. This chain connects TRBV9 to TRBJ2-3, with 9 bases aligning to TRBD2. CDR3 length: 15 amino acids. Germline V gives CDR1 SGDLS, CDR2 YYNGEE. V lost 0 bases and J lost 3; bases outside the gene matches: 2.

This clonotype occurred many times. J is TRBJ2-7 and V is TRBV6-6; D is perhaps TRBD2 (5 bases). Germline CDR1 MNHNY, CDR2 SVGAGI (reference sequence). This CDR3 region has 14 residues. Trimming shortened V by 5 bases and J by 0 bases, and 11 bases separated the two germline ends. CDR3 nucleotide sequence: TGTGCCAGCAGTAACGGGGAGAGCTCCTACGAGCAGTACTTC. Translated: CASSNGESSYEQYF.

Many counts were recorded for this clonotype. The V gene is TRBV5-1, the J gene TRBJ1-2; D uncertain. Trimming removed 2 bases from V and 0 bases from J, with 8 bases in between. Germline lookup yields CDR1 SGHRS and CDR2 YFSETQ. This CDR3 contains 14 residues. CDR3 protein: CASSLTEANYGYTF. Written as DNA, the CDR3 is TGCGCCAGCAGCTTAACAGAAGCTAACTATGGCTACACCTTC.

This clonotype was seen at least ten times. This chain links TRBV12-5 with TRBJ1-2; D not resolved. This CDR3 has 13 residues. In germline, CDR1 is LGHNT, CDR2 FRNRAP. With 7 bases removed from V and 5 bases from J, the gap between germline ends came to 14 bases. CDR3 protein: CASALDRRYGYTF. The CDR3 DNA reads TGTGCTAGTGCTCTCGACCGACGTTATGGCTACACCTTC.

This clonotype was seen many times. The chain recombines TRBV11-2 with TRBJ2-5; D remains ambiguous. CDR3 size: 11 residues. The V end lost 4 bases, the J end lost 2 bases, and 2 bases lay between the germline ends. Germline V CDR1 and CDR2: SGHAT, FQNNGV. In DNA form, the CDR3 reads TGTGCCAGCAGCTGGCAAGAGACCCAGTACTTC. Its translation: CASSWQETQYF.

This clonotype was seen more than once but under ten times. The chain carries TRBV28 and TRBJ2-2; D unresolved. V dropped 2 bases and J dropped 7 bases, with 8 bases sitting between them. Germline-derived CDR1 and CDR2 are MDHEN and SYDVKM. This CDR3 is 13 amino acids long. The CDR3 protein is CASSLQSSGELFF. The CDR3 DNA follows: TGTGCCAGCAGTTTACAGAGTAGCGGGGAGCTGTTTTTT.

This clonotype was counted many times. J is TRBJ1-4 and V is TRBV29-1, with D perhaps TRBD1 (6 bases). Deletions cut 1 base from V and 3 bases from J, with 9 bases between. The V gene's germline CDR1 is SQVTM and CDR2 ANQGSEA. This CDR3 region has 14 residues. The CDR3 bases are TGCAGCGTTGAAGTTAAGGGGGCTAATGAAAAACTGTTTTTT. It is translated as CSVEVKGANEKLFF.

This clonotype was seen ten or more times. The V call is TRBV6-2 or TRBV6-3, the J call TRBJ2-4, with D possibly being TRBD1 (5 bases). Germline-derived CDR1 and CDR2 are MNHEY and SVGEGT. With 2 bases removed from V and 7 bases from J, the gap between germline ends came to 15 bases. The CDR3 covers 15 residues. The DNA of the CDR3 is TGTGCCAGCAGTTACGGGGCACGGTTGTGGAACATTCAGTACTTC. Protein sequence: CASSYGARLWNIQYF.

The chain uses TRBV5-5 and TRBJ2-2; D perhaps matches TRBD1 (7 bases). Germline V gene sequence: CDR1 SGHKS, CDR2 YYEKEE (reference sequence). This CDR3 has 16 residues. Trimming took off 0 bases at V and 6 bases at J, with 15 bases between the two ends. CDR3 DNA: TGTGCCAGCAGCTTGGCCCAGGAGGGGGCCCCCGGGGAGCTGTTTTTT. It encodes CASSLAQEGAPGELFF.

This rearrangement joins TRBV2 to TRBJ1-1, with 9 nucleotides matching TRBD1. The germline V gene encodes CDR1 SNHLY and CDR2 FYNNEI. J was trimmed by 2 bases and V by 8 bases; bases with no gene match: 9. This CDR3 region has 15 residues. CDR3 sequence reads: CASRKRGQGNTEAFF. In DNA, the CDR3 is TGTGCCAGCCGTAAGAGGGGACAGGGCAACACTGAAGCTTTCTTT.

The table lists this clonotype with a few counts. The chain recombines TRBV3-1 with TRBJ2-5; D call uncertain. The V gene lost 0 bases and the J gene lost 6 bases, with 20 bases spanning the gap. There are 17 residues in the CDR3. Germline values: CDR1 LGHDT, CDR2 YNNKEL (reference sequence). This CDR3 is CASSQDQPSGRTQTQYF. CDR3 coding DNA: TGTGCCAGCAGCCAAGATCAACCAAGTGGGCGCACTCAGACCCAGTACTTC.